The rows below give T cell receptor beta chains drawn from one sample of a study of T cell repertoires in cytomegalovirus infection. Their antigens are not known. TCRdb re-called the reads through MiXCR, storing one row per CDR3 protein. The data contain more than 55,000 distinct CDR3 sequences, 20% to 25% of them singletons. This material consisted of CD8+ T cells from cultured PBMCs, taken from culture after CMV antigen stimulation. These receptors all stem from a human donor in good health (CMV status not recorded). Some clones in this sample may be carry-over from other donors' samples. Each CDR3 is given with its conserved first and last residue. Fields, in order: J gene, V gene, D gene, clone size, CDR3 protein, CDR3 DNA. A D gene is named only where the DNA matches it firmly. Rows give clone size only sometimes, using once, few, many, or a class for an expanded clone.

TRBJ1-4,TRBV7-9,TRBD1,few,CASSGTGPNEKLFF,TGTGCCAGCAGCGGGACAGGACCAAATGAAAAACTGTTTTTT
TRBJ1-3,TRBV10-3,-,-,CAIMRDSGNTIYF,TGTGCCATCATGAGAGACTCTGGAAACACCATATATTTT
TRBJ1-1,TRBV2,-,-,CASRGLTEAFF,TGTGCCAGCAGGGGGCTCACTGAAGCTTTCTTT
TRBJ2-7,TRBV7-9,-,-,CASSHRDGPYEQYF,TGTGCCAGCAGCCACCGGGACGGACCCTACGAGCAGTACTTC
TRBJ1-4,TRBV20-1,-,-,CSASENRAPNEKLFF,TGCAGTGCTTCCGAAAACAGGGCCCCTAATGAAAAACTGTTTTTT
TRBJ2-1,TRBV12-3/TRBV12-4,TRBD1,few,CASSEGATGEQFF,TGTGCCAGCAGTGAGGGGGCGACGGGTGAGCAGTTCTTC
TRBJ1-6,TRBV7-8,-,few,CASRPTGTNNSPLHF,TGTGCCAGCAGACCAACCGGGACAAATAATTCACCCCTCCACTTT
TRBJ1-4,TRBV7-2,-,-,CASSLGTTEVNEKLFF,TGTGCCAGCAGCTTAGGGACAACCGAAGTTAATGAAAAACTGTTTTTT
TRBJ1-5,TRBV12-3/TRBV12-4,-,many,CASSPETGRHPSNQPQHF,TGTGCCAGCAGTCCGGAGACAGGCCGTCACCCTAGCAATCAGCCCCAGCATTTT
TRBJ2-3,TRBV29-1,-,few,CSVVRGTDTQYF,TGCAGCGTTGTTCGGGGGACAGATACGCAGTATTTT
TRBJ2-2,TRBV14,TRBD1,few,CASSYRTGNTGELFF,TGTGCCAGCAGCTACCGGACAGGGAACACCGGGGAGCTGTTTTTT
TRBJ2-5,TRBV29-1,-,few,CSVEIFGRRHSSETQYF,TGCAGCGTTGAAATATTTGGAAGACGCCACTCTTCAGAGACCCAGTACTTC
TRBJ2-1,TRBV7-8,-,few,CASSFRGRYNEQFF,TGTGCCAGCAGCTTTAGAGGCAGATACAATGAGCAGTTCTTC
TRBJ2-7,TRBV7-8,TRBD1,few,CASSSPGQNYEQYF,TGTGCCAGCAGCTCTCCGGGACAGAACTACGAGCAGTACTTC
TRBJ1-1,TRBV27,-,-,CASSLNRNEAFF,TGTGCCAGCAGTTTAAACAGGAATGAAGCTTTCTTT
TRBJ2-7,TRBV7-2,-,-,CASSSLLDSSYEQYF,TGTGCCAGCAGCTCGTTACTAGATTCGTCCTACGAGCAGTACTTC
TRBJ2-4,TRBV7-8,TRBD2,few,CASSSGLLGLREGIQYF,TGTGCCAGCAGCTCCGGACTACTCGGACTCCGGGAGGGGATTCAGTACTTC
TRBJ2-3,TRBV7-7,-,few,CASSLGPDGDTQYF,TGTGCTAGCAGCTTAGGGCCGGACGGTGATACGCAGTATTTT
TRBJ2-2,TRBV6-5,TRBD1,-,CASSLTGTGNTGELFF,TGTGCCAGCAGTTTGACCGGGACAGGGAACACCGGGGAGCTGTTTTTT
TRBJ2-7,TRBV4-3,TRBD2,few,CASSPSVAGPFEQYF,TGCGCCAGCAGCCCGTCGGTAGCGGGGCCCTTCGAGCAGTACTTC
TRBJ2-7,TRBV2,TRBD1,-,CASSEDRGTRDEQYF,TGTGCCAGCAGTGAGGACAGGGGGACACGAGACGAGCAGTACTTC
TRBJ2-5,TRBV7-9,-,-,CASSLEAGRETQYF,TGTGCCAGCAGCTTAGAGGCAGGGAGAGAGACCCAGTACTTC
TRBJ1-5,TRBV6-1,TRBD1,few,CASSEQGASNQPQHF,TGTGCCAGCAGTGAACAGGGGGCAAGCAATCAGCCCCAGCATTTT
TRBJ2-3,TRBV12-3/TRBV12-4,-,few,CASSFSSDTQYF,TGTGCCAGCAGTTTCAGTTCAGATACGCAGTATTTT
TRBJ1-5,TRBV4-1,-,few,CASSPRTNSNQPQHF,TGCGCCAGCAGCCCCCGGACAAATAGCAATCAGCCCCAGCATTTT
TRBJ1-5,TRBV27,-,-,CASSFRLEQPQHF,TGTGCCAGCAGTTTTCGTCTAGAACAGCCCCAGCATTTT
TRBJ1-1,TRBV9,-,-,CASSRGNTEAFF,TGTGCCAGCAGCAGGGGGAACACTGAAGCTTTCTTT
TRBJ2-1,TRBV5-5,TRBD1,-,CASSPPGQGLNEQFF,TGTGCCAGCAGCCCCCCGGGACAGGGACTCAATGAGCAGTTCTTC
TRBJ1-5,TRBV4-1,TRBD1,few,CASSQDPGTGGQPQHF,TGTGCCAGCAGCCAAGATCCCGGGACAGGGGGACAGCCCCAGCATTTT
TRBJ2-3,TRBV4-2,TRBD2,few,CASSQEGLSGGTDTQYF,TGTGCCAGCAGCCAAGAAGGCCTTAGCGGGGGCACAGATACGCAGTATTTT
TRBJ2-7,TRBV7-6,TRBD1,few,CASSPGASTGGSYEQYF,TGTGCCAGCAGCCCGGGGGCCTCTACAGGGGGCTCCTACGAGCAGTACTTC
TRBJ1-4,TRBV10-3,-,few,CAISQERVEKLFF,TGTGCCATCAGCCAAGAGAGAGTGGAAAAACTGTTTTTT
TRBJ1-5,TRBV27,TRBD1,few,CASSPRDRGGNQPQHF,TGTGCCAGCAGTCCGAGGGACAGGGGGGGCAATCAGCCCCAGCATTTT
TRBJ2-7,TRBV28,TRBD1,few,CASSSGQVSSYEQYF,TGTGCCAGCAGTTCGGGACAGGTGAGCTCCTACGAGCAGTACTTC
TRBJ1-4,TRBV7-6,-,-,CASSLGTARNEKLFF,TGTGCCAGCAGCTTAGGGACAGCGCGTAATGAAAAACTGTTTTTT
TRBJ2-1,TRBV12-3/TRBV12-4,-,-,CASNQAGGIYNEQFF,TGTGCCAGTAATCAGGCGGGCGGGATCTACAATGAGCAGTTCTTC
TRBJ2-7,TRBV7-8,-,few,CASSLAGTEAYEQYF,TGTGCCAGCAGCTTAGCCGGGACGGAGGCCTACGAGCAGTACTTC
TRBJ2-5,TRBV7-8,TRBD2,few,CASSWGLAGVETQYF,TGTGCCAGCAGTTGGGGACTAGCGGGAGTAGAGACCCAGTACTTC
TRBJ1-3,TRBV19,-,-,CASSPGGSSGNTIYF,TGTGCCAGTAGTCCGGGCGGCAGCTCTGGAAACACCATATATTTT
TRBJ2-5,TRBV28,-,few,CASTISGLRETQYF,TGTGCCAGCACCATCTCCGGGCTCCGGGAGACCCAGTACTTC
TRBJ1-5,TRBV7-9,TRBD1,few,CASSSGETGVFGSNQPQHF,TGTGCCAGCAGCTCGGGCGAGACAGGGGTATTTGGGAGCAATCAGCCCCAGCATTTT
TRBJ2-3,TRBV7-2,TRBD2,few,CASSYPLAGGTFTDTQYF,TGTGCCAGCAGCTATCCTCTAGCGGGGGGAACCTTCACAGATACGCAGTATTTT
TRBJ1-1,TRBV7-9,TRBD1,-,CASRDRGYLDEAFF,TGTGCCAGCAGGGACAGGGGTTATTTAGATGAAGCTTTCTTT
TRBJ2-7,TRBV15,-,-,CATSRDRTYEQYF,TGTGCCACCAGCCGGGACCGTACCTACGAGCAGTACTTC
TRBJ2-1,TRBV7-6,-,-,CASSEGRAIGNEQFF,TGTGCTTCGAGCGAGGGCCGGGCAATAGGCAATGAGCAGTTCTTC
TRBJ1-4,TRBV7-8,-,-,CASSLVGGAEKLFF,TGTGCCAGCAGCTTAGTTGGAGGGGCTGAAAAACTGTTTTTT